One sample yielded the 16 T cell receptor beta chains listed below, sequenced in a study of T cell repertoires in aging, cancer and after chemotherapy. Rearranged V-D-J TRB sequences were amplified with a mixed TRB-A/B primer pool. From the multiplex PCR reads, TCRdb called clonotypes with MiXCR, one entry per CDR3 protein. Seen here are 2,500 to 3,500 distinct CDR3 sequences, roughly 45% observed once, and the top ten hold 2.5% to 4%. The template was genomic DNA from peripheral blood, not RNA. The material sequenced was blood. The receptors originated from a human donor with a solid tumor.

This rearrangement joins TRBV12-3 or TRBV12-4 to TRBJ2-3, with TRBD2 identical over 8 bases. V was clipped by 3 bases and J by 2 bases; unmatched bases: 13. CDR3 length: 18 residues. This CDR3 is CASSFVPGSGRFTDTQYF. The CDR3 nucleotides read TGTGCCAGCAGTTTCGTCCCGGGGAGCGGGAGATTCACAGATACGCAGTATTTT.

This sequence joins TRBV19 and TRBJ2-2; D possibly corresponds to TRBD2 (6 bases). CDR3 length: 15 amino acids. V was cut by 9 bases and J by 1 base, with 15 bases left in between. Germline-derived CDR1 and CDR2 are LNHDA and SQIVND (reference sequence). CDR3 protein: CASLRGGQNTGELFF. Here the CDR3 DNA reads TGTGCCAGCCTCCGGGGAGGACAGAACACCGGGGAGCTGTTTTTT.

The chain couples TRBV7-9 to TRBJ2-3, with 9 bases lining up with TRBD1. Losses at the gene ends were 5 bases for V and 2 bases for J; bases not matched to a gene: 2. This CDR3 contains 14 residues. The germline gives CDR1 SEHNR, CDR2 FQNEAQ (reference sequence). The CDR3, as DNA: TGTGCCAGCAGCCCACAGGGGGCCACAGATACGCAGTATTTT. This encodes CASSPQGATDTQYF.

The CDR3 sequence: CASSSGSSGTGEGYTF. CDR3 DNA: TGTGCCAGCAGTTCGGGGTCATCCGGGACAGGGGAAGGCTACACCTTC. The chain links TRBV12-3 or TRBV12-4 to TRBJ1-2; 10 bases align to TRBD1. The V and J ends lost 4 bases and 8 bases, in that order; junction bases with no gene match: 13. CDR3 length: 16 residues.

The rearrangement links TRBV10-3 to TRBJ1-2; 8 positions match TRBD1. The V segment lost 10 bases and the J segment 6 bases; nucleotides outside the gene matches: 16. CDR3 length: 15 amino acids. CDR1 and CDR2 from the germline V gene are ENHRY and SYGVKD. CDR3 bases: TGTGCCACGCGAGACAGGGGAAGTGATATGGATGGCTACACCTTC. It yields the protein CATRDRGSDMDGYTF.

Points on this clonotype: The junction differs from germline at one of its ends, possibly a read error. The rearrangement joins TRBV7-2 to TRBJ2-7; 12 bases map to TRBD2. The length of the CDR3 is 16 residues. CDR1 is SGHTA and CDR2 is FQGNSA in the germline V gene. This CDR3 is CASSLAGGPSSYEQYF. The CDR3 DNA reads as TGTGCCAGCAGCCTAGCGGGGGGGCCTAGCTCCTACGAGCAGTACTTC.

This clonotype showed up just a few times. The chain uses TRBV5-6 and TRBJ1-2, with D maybe TRBD1 (5 bases). V gave up 0 bases and J gave up 4 bases, with 13 bases separating them. Germline CDR1 reads SGHDT; CDR2 reads YYEEEE. CDR3 length: 15 residues. The CDR3 loop reads CASSLGQLDPYGYTF. In DNA, the CDR3 is TGTGCCAGCAGCTTGGGACAGCTAGACCCCTATGGCTACACCTTC.

The rearrangement links TRBV5-4 to TRBJ1-1, with D maybe TRBD1 (5 bases). The V and J ends lost 3 bases and 1 base respectively, with 10 bases between them. This CDR3 spans 14 amino acids. The germline V gene has CDR1 SGHNT and CDR2 YYREEE (reference sequence). The CDR3 protein is CASSWDGGNTEAFF. CDR3 coding DNA: TGTGCCAGCAGCTGGGATGGGGGGAACACTGAAGCTTTCTTT.

The V call is TRBV15, the J call TRBJ1-2, with D hard to call. Trimming removed 1 base at V and 6 bases at J, with 9 bases between. The V gene's germline CDR1 is LNHNV and CDR2 YYDKDF (reference sequence). The CDR3 runs to 13 residues. The CDR3 DNA follows: TGTGCCACCAGCAGAGTCCGCCCGGATGGCTACACCTTC. Residues: CATSRVRPDGYTF.

In its sample, this clonotype was seen a few times. The chain couples TRBV19 to TRBJ1-3; D gene unclear. The V gene's germline CDR1 is LNHDA and CDR2 SQIVND (reference sequence). The CDR3 has 15 residues. V was shortened by 7 bases and J by 0 bases, with 13 bases between the two germline ends. CDR3 nucleotides: TGTGCCAGTATTGCATTACGGGACTCTGGAAACACCATATATTTT. Translating it yields CASIALRDSGNTIYF.

J is TRBJ2-7 and V is TRBV5-1, with D perhaps TRBD1 (5 bases). CDR3 size: 15 residues. The germline V gene has CDR1 SGHRS and CDR2 YFSETQ. V gave up 3 bases and J gave up 7 bases, with 20 bases separating them. The CDR3 reads CASSSLLGAIAEQYF. The CDR3 DNA reads TGCGCCAGCAGCTCCCTCCTTGGGGCTATCGCAGAGCAGTACTTC.

This clonotype was observed a handful of times. This sequence joins TRBV15 and TRBJ1-1, with 10 bases identical to TRBD1. CDR3 length: 15 residues. Per germline, CDR1 LNHNV and CDR2 YYDKDF (reference sequence). Germline trimming cut 3 bases from V and 1 base from J; bases unmatched to any gene: 2. CDR3 DNA sequence: TGTGCCACCAGCAGTAGGGACAGGGGGAACACTGAAGCTTTCTTT. It codes for CATSSRDRGNTEAFF.

The chain joins TRBV24-1 to TRBJ2-2, with TRBD2 as a possible D gene (5 bases). Germline CDR1 is KGHDR and CDR2 is SFDVKD. CDR3 size: 14 residues. Trimming removed 8 bases from V and 3 bases from J, with 12 bases in between. CDR3 amino acids: CATKGFGDTGELFF. Here the CDR3 DNA reads TGTGCCACCAAGGGATTCGGGGACACCGGGGAGCTGTTTTTT.

The V and J genes are TRBV10-3 and TRBJ1-2; 7 bases map to TRBD1. The CDR3 is 13 residues long. From germline, CDR1 is ENHRY and CDR2 SYGVKD. The junction had 5 bases not matched to a gene; V was cut back by 8 bases and J by 2 bases. The CDR3 nucleotides are TGTGCCATCTCGGGACAGTTAAACTATGGCTACACCTTC. This sequence encodes CAISGQLNYGYTF.

This chain uses TRBV15 with TRBJ2-5; the match to TRBD2 covers 8 bases. Germline values: CDR1 LNHNV, CDR2 YYDKDF (reference sequence). The CDR3 is made up of 18 amino acids. Germline trimming cut 6 bases from V and 0 bases from J; bases unmatched to any gene: 15. CDR3 coding DNA: TGTGCCACCAGTCACGCACGGGGGATAGCGGGGTACCAAGAGACCCAGTACTTC. It yields the protein CATSHARGIAGYQETQYF.

The genes are TRBV7-2 and TRBJ1-3, with unresolved D. This CDR3 region has 15 residues. The germline gives CDR1 SGHTA, CDR2 FQGNSA. Trimming removed 6 bases from V and 0 bases from J, with 12 bases in between. CDR3 region: CASSLSMNSGNTIYF. CDR3 coding DNA: TGTGCCAGCAGTTTGTCTATGAACTCTGGAAACACCATATATTTT.